The entry below describes one TCR beta chain. These data are taken from a study of shared T cell receptors in the human thymus. The germline gives CDR1 MDHEN, CDR2 SYDVKM. V lost 5 bases, J lost 0 bases, and 8 bases lay in between. CDR3 length: 14 residues. Libraries were prepared by immunoSEQ multiplex PCR; TCRdb keeps only in-frame clonotypes and omits some of them. Of hundreds of thousands of clones listed, 88% are singletons. In addition, the sample was reused for a study of human thymus T cells. That publication notes: Infants served as donors; they were healthy and Finnish and were having corrective surgery for congenital heart defects. Resections from corrective heart surgery supplied the thymus tissue. Use of V and J genes seemed skewed within the thymic and blood repertoires.

Material: thymocytes. The V call is TRBV28, the J call TRBJ1-3, with D possibly matching TRBD1 (5 bases). This sequence was found in a boy less than two years old with a congenital heart defect. CDR3 DNA: TGTGCCAGCAGTCCGACAGTCTCTGGAAACACCATATATTTT. Protein: CASSPTVSGNTIYF.